This TCR beta chain was identified during a study of human T cells and chemical hapten exposure. Study information: Patches with 0.01% DPC went on the upper back, and the tests were read at 6 days.

In the original processing: Sample TCR totals centred on a median of approximately 96,000, ranging roughly 20,000 to 690,600. From the RACE reads, TCRdb called clonotypes with MiXCR, one entry per CDR3 protein. TCRdb, rather than the study authors, made the V and J calls. Of approximately 41,000 distinct CDR3 sequences in the sample, 3.5% to 4% were seen once. The V gene's germline CDR1 is LNHDA and CDR2 SQIVND (reference sequence). Trimming removed 2 bases at V and 8 bases at J, with 9 bases between. This CDR3 contains 12 residues. Ten or more counts support this clonotype. Its target is not known. Notes on the study in general: Patch test score was positively correlated with the counts of TCRs that had expanded at PT1.

This sample's time point: patch test 1, 2 weeks after DPC sensitization. Treatment in this sample: therapeutic diphenylcyclopropenone sensitization with weekly scalp DPC. Blood, whole and unfractionated, served as the source for total RNA extraction. The sequence came from a man between 45 and 60 years old with alopecia areata. Some clones in this sample may be carry-over from other donors' samples. This chain uses TRBV19 with TRBJ1-1, with D uncertain. The material was whole blood, obtained in connection with sensitization to the hapten diphenylcyclopropenone (DPC). The DNA of the CDR3 is TGTGCCAGTAGTATAAATAGAGGGGAAGCTTTCTTT. The encoded protein is CASSINRGEAFF.